These 23 T cell receptor beta chains were all obtained from the same sample, sequenced in a study of T-cell reconstitution after alpha-beta-depleted transplantation in children. Molecular barcoding with unique molecular identifiers was used for the TCRbeta library. Via MiXCR, TCRdb re-called the PCR reads, giving one row per CDR3 protein. The repertoire consists of some 290,000 distinct CDR3 sequences, with 9.9% occurring once and the leading ten covering 9.5% to 13%. Material: PBMCs from the stem cell graft donor, obtained from the stem cell graft. Receptors originate from a human donor who donated a stem cell graft to a child with SCID.

This clonotype was recorded a few times. V and J are TRBV9 and TRBJ1-1; tentative D call: TRBD1 (5 bases). Deletions cut 0 bases from V and 8 bases from J, with 11 bases between. This CDR3 region has 13 residues. Per germline, CDR1 SGDLS and CDR2 YYNGEE. CDR3 protein: CASSVDPGREAFF. CDR3 DNA sequence: TGTGCCAGCAGCGTAGACCCGGGGCGGGAAGCTTTCTTT.

In this sample, this clonotype turned up many times. The V call is TRBV12-3 or TRBV12-4, the J call TRBJ1-2; 7 bases agree with TRBD1. Trimming took 0 bases from V and 5 from J; bases not matched to a gene: 0. The CDR3 spans 13 residues. The CDR3 loop is CASSLAQGYGYTF. Written as DNA, the CDR3 is TGTGCCAGCAGTTTAGCACAGGGGTATGGCTACACCTTC.

V is TRBV20-1 and J is TRBJ2-2; the D is unclear. This CDR3 is built from 16 residues. V shed 0 bases and J shed 0 bases, with 11 bases lying between them. Germline CDR1 reads DFQATT; CDR2 reads SNEGSKA (reference sequence). CDR3 amino acids: CSARDWIATNTGELFF. The DNA of the CDR3 is TGCAGTGCTAGAGATTGGATCGCGACGAACACCGGGGAGCTGTTTTTT.

The V and J genes are TRBV5-1 and TRBJ1-1, with D possibly matching TRBD1 (6 bases). The CDR3 has 15 residues. CDR1 SGHRS and CDR2 YFSETQ come from the germline V gene. With 4 bases removed from V and 1 base from J, the gap between germline ends came to 14 bases. CDR3 sequence reads: CASSGGGQQNTEAFF. For the CDR3, the DNA is TGCGCCAGCAGCGGAGGAGGACAGCAGAACACTGAAGCTTTCTTT.

V usage is TRBV6-1 and J usage is TRBJ1-2; 7 bases agree with TRBD1. With V trimmed by 6 bases and J by 0 bases, 13 bases remained unmatched. The CDR3 is 17 amino acids. Germline lookup yields CDR1 MNHNS and CDR2 SASEGT. As DNA, the CDR3 is TGTGCCAGCAGGCTCTCCGGGACAGCTACTGCTAACTATGGCTACACCTTC. As protein: CASRLSGTATANYGYTF.

This clonotype was counted a few times. This chain links TRBV7-9 with TRBJ2-2, with D tentatively TRBD1 (6 bases). Trimming stripped 5 bases from V and 6 bases from J, with 10 bases between. Germline values: CDR1 SEHNR, CDR2 FQNEAQ (reference sequence). The CDR3 runs to 13 residues. Here the CDR3 reads CASSPQGPGELFF. The CDR3 nucleotides are TGTGCCAGCAGCCCTCAGGGGCCCGGGGAGCTGTTTTTT.

The CDR3 protein is CASSLRDPGYDEQYF. As DNA, the CDR3 is TGTGCCAGCAGTCTCCGGGATCCCGGCTATGACGAGCAGTACTTC. The rearrangement joins TRBV27 to TRBJ2-7, with D possibly being TRBD2 (5 bases). This CDR3 contains 15 residues. Trimming pared 5 bases from V and 5 bases from J, leaving 19 bases between. Germline CDR1 and CDR2: MNHEY and SMNVEV (reference sequence).

The chain recombines TRBV20-1 with TRBJ2-5; no clear D gene. This CDR3 is built from 13 residues. Germline CDR1 reads DFQATT; CDR2 reads SNEGSKA (reference sequence). V was pared by 5 bases and J by 2 bases, with 12 bases between. CDR3 in amino acids: CSAESGLQETQYF. The CDR3 nucleotides are TGCAGTGCTGAGTCAGGTTTACAAGAGACCCAGTACTTC.

This chain connects TRBV5-1 to TRBJ1-5; D possibly corresponds to TRBD1 (5 bases). The V gene's germline CDR1 is SGHRS and CDR2 YFSETQ. The CDR3 covers 16 residues. V shed 4 bases and J shed 0 bases, with 14 bases lying between them. CDR3 DNA sequence: TGCGCCAGCAGCCTGTCGGGGCTTGATAGCAATCAGCCCCAGCATTTT. It is translated as CASSLSGLDSNQPQHF.

Many counts were recorded for this clonotype. The chain employs TRBV29-1 and TRBJ1-1; TRBD1 might be the D (6 bases). V was clipped by 6 bases and J by 6 bases, with 17 bases between them. This CDR3 region has 13 residues. In germline, CDR1 is SQVTM, CDR2 ANQGSEA. The CDR3 loop is CSVVQGMSPEAFF. In DNA, the CDR3 is TGCAGCGTGGTACAGGGTATGTCCCCTGAAGCTTTCTTT.

This clonotype was seen more than once but under ten times. The V call is TRBV10-2, the J call TRBJ1-2, with TRBD1 identical over 12 bases. Unmatched junction bases numbered 8, after V lost 2 bases and J lost 7 bases. The CDR3 sequence is 16 residues long. Germline lookup yields CDR1 WSHSY and CDR2 SAAADI. CDR3 region: CASSEEVGQGASGYTF. In nucleotides, the CDR3 is TGCGCCAGCAGTGAGGAGGTGGGACAGGGGGCGAGTGGCTACACCTTC.

In this sample, this clonotype turned up many times. The V call is TRBV20-1, the J call TRBJ2-7; D gene uncertain. The germline V and J ends were trimmed by 3 bases and 2 bases, with 11 bases remaining between them. CDR1 is DFQATT and CDR2 is SNEGSKA in the germline V gene (reference sequence). The CDR3 runs to 13 residues. CDR3 amino acids: CSASPDGTYEQYF. The CDR3 nucleotides read TGCAGTGCTAGCCCCGACGGTACCTACGAGCAGTACTTC.

This clonotype was seen repeatedly, ten times or more. The CDR3 here is CASGTGIYGYTF. The CDR3 DNA reads as TGTGCCAGCGGGACAGGGATCTATGGCTACACCTTC. This chain joins TRBV9 and TRBJ1-2, with 9 positions matching TRBD1. Germline CDR1 and CDR2: SGDLS and YYNGEE. CDR3 length: 12 residues. The J segment lost 4 bases and the V segment lost 7 bases, leaving 2 bases of the junction unmatched. Based on the CDR3 plus reference TRBV9 and TRBJ1-2, the full variable domain is DSGVTQTPKHLITATGQRVTLRCSPRSGDLSVYWYQQSLDQGLQFLIQYYNGEERAKGNILERFSAQQFPDLHSELNLSSLELGDSALYFCASGTGIYGYTFGSGTRLTVV.

V and J are TRBV2 and TRBJ2-7; no clear D. Germline CDR1 SNHLY, CDR2 FYNNEI. The CDR3 has 13 amino acids. V was clipped by 3 bases and J by 0 bases, with 6 bases between them. This CDR3 is CASSDPLSYEQYF. The CDR3 nucleotides read TGTGCCAGCAGTGATCCACTCTCCTACGAGCAGTACTTC.

This clonotype was seen a few times. The chain couples TRBV29-1 to TRBJ1-1; D not resolved. V gave up 7 bases and J gave up 1 base, with 13 bases separating them. Germline CDR1 and CDR2: SQVTM and ANQGSEA. There are 13 residues in the CDR3. CDR3 bases: TGCAGCGCCGGGGAGGGAGGGAACACTGAAGCTTTCTTT. Translation: CSAGEGGNTEAFF. The variable domain in full, with the rest retrieved from reference TRBV29-1 and TRBJ1-1, is SAVISQKPSRDICQRGTSLTIQCQVDSQVTMMFWYRQQPGQSLTLIATANQGSEATYESGFVIDKFPISRPNLTFSTLTVSNMSPEDSSIYLCSAGEGGNTEAFFGQGTRLTVV.

The genes are TRBV29-1 and TRBJ1-2; the D gene is possibly TRBD1 (5 bases). Trimming pared 3 bases from V and 4 bases from J, leaving 12 bases between. This CDR3 region has 13 residues. Germline values: CDR1 SQVTM, CDR2 ANQGSEA. CDR3 sequence: CSVEDEGPYGYTF. In DNA, the CDR3 is TGCAGCGTTGAGGACGAGGGGCCCTATGGCTACACCTTC.

This clonotype occurred a few times. The rearrangement joins TRBV20-1 to TRBJ2-1, with 7 bases lining up with TRBD2. Germline-derived CDR1 and CDR2 are DFQATT and SNEGSKA (reference sequence). The length of the CDR3 is 13 residues. With 6 bases clipped from V and 5 bases from J, the junction kept 7 bases outside the gene matches. The CDR3 spells CSAAGTTNNEQFF. CDR3 DNA sequence: TGCAGTGCCGCCGGGACTACCAACAATGAGCAGTTCTTC.

This clonotype has a handful of counts. The chain combines TRBV5-5 with TRBJ1-5; D is ambiguous. V lost 5 bases and J 0 bases, leaving 15 bases between the germline ends. CDR3 size: 16 residues. The germline CDR1 and CDR2 sequences are SGHKS and YYEKEE (reference sequence). In DNA form, the CDR3 reads TGTGCCAGCAGTTACACAGCGGATTATAGCAATCAGCCCCAGCATTTT. As protein: CASSYTADYSNQPQHF. The entire variable domain, with the rest obtained from reference TRBV5-5 and TRBJ1-5, is as follows: DAGVTQSPTHLIKTRGQQVTLRCSPISGHKSVSWYQQVLGQGPQFIFQYYEKEERGRGNFPDRFSARQFPNYSSELNVNALLLGDSALYLCASSYTADYSNQPQHFGDGTRLSIL.

V is TRBV3-1 and J is TRBJ2-3; D may be TRBD1 or TRBD2 (5 bases each). Germline V gene sequence: CDR1 LGHDT, CDR2 YNNKEL (reference sequence). Between the trimmed V and J ends, which lost 0 bases and 2 bases, there was a span of 15 bases. This CDR3 has 17 amino acids. This chain's CDR3 is CASSQDPVQGPTDTQYF. CDR3 coding DNA: TGTGCCAGCAGCCAAGATCCTGTCCAGGGACCCACAGATACGCAGTATTTT.

The rearrangement joins TRBV27 to TRBJ1-2; D unclear. V lost 1 base, J lost 4 bases, and 10 bases lay in between. Germline assignment: CDR1 MNHEY and CDR2 SMNVEV (reference sequence). CDR3 length: 14 amino acids. The CDR3 DNA sequence: TGTGCCAGCAGTTTATGGCAGGACGGCTATGGCTACACCTTC. This translates into CASSLWQDGYGYTF.

The rearrangement uses TRBV7-9 and TRBJ2-5, with a tentative D call TRBD2 (6 bases). The CDR3 runs to 15 residues. CDR1 is SEHNR and CDR2 is FQNEAQ in the germline V gene (reference sequence). V was pared by 4 bases and J by 4 bases, with 16 bases between. The CDR3 here is CASSSVGDFRETQYF. The CDR3 bases are TGTGCCAGCAGCTCGGTGGGGGACTTCCGAGAGACCCAGTACTTC.

The chain employs TRBV12-3 or TRBV12-4 and TRBJ2-1, with TRBD2 matching 8 bases. The V gene end was trimmed by 6 bases and the J gene end by 8 bases; junction bases not matched to a gene: 6. This CDR3 is 13 amino acids long. CDR3 sequence: CASRPGGAYEQFF. The CDR3 nucleotides are TGTGCCAGCAGGCCGGGGGGGGCCTATGAGCAGTTCTTC.

The sample holds many counts of this clonotype. This rearrangement joins TRBV10-3 to TRBJ2-3, with 8 positions matching TRBD1. The CDR3 runs to 15 residues. V was pared by 5 bases and J by 0 bases, with 4 bases of the junction left unmatched. Germline V CDR1 and CDR2: ENHRY, SYGVKD. The chain's CDR3 is CAISPGQESTDTQYF. Here the CDR3 DNA reads TGTGCCATCAGTCCGGGACAGGAAAGCACAGATACGCAGTATTTT.